Shown below are 9 T cell receptor beta chains from a single sample sequenced in a study of cytomegalovirus exposure and HLA in healthy donors. PCR involved 60 Vbeta and 13 Jbeta primers. TCRdb keeps only in-frame clones here, not all; method: immunoSEQ multiplex PCR. The sample includes about 150,000 clones, roughly three quarters of them seen just once. The sequenced sample consisted of PBMCs. Receptors originate from a woman between 40 and 50 years old in good health and CMV-seronegative.

This chain links TRBV28 with TRBJ2-7; 7 positions agree with TRBD1. Germline V CDR1 and CDR2: MDHEN, SYDVKM. The length of the CDR3 is 15 residues. J lost 2 bases, V lost 1 base, and 5 bases had no gene match. The CDR3 DNA is TGTGCCAGCAGTTTATCCAGGGGGTTAGCCTACGAGCAGTACTTC. It encodes CASSLSRGLAYEQYF.

The chain has TRBV10-3 and TRBJ2-5; weak D call: TRBD1 (6 bases). This CDR3 comprises 13 residues. V was clipped by 10 bases and J by 4 bases, with 16 bases between them. Germline V CDR1 and CDR2: ENHRY, SYGVKD. The CDR3 loop is CATVDRLGETQYF. The CDR3 DNA follows: TGTGCCACCGTCGACAGGTTAGGAGAGACCCAGTACTTC.

This chain joins TRBV23-1 and TRBJ2-4, with D perhaps matching TRBD2 (5 bases). TRBV23-1 is an ORF, with its function uncertain. This CDR3 is 22 amino acids long. The V end was cut by 0 bases, the J end by 0 bases, with 27 bases between. CDR3 in amino acids: CASSQSEWTDGIEVVAKNIQYF. As DNA, the CDR3 is TGCGCCAGCAGTCAATCGGAGTGGACTGACGGGATTGAAGTAGTAGCCAAAAACATTCAGTACTTC.

This sequence joins TRBV15 and TRBJ1-2, with D possibly matching TRBD1 (6 bases). This CDR3 region has 12 residues. The germline CDR1 and CDR2 sequences are LNHNV and YYDKDF (reference sequence). V gave up 4 bases and J gave up 8 bases, with 11 bases separating them. The CDR3 reads CATSIQGYGYTF. The CDR3 DNA is TGTGCCACCAGCATACAGGGCTACGGCTACACCTTC.

The chain couples TRBV5-1 to TRBJ2-5; 7 bases match TRBD2. V was pared by 0 bases and J by 2 bases, with 16 bases of the junction left unmatched. The CDR3 loop spans 19 amino acids. Germline V gene lookup returns CDR1 SGHRS and CDR2 YFSETQ. As DNA, the CDR3 is TGCGCCAGCAGCTTGGCCGGGGGGTCACTGGGACTTAGACAAGAGACCCAGTACTTC. Amino acids: CASSLAGGSLGLRQETQYF.

The rearrangement links TRBV13 to TRBJ2-1, with 9 positions matching TRBD1. V was clipped by 6 bases and J by 7 bases; unmatched bases: 7. The CDR3 extends over 14 amino acids. The germline V gene encodes CDR1 PRHDT and CDR2 FYEKMQ (reference sequence). CDR3 amino acids: CASSSGTGQNEQFF. The CDR3, as DNA: TGTGCCAGCAGTTCCGGGACAGGGCAAAATGAGCAGTTCTTC. Full variable domain (outside the CDR3, taken from reference TRBV13 and TRBJ2-1): AAGVIQSPRHLIKEKRETATLKCYPIPRHDTVYWYQQGPGQDPQFLISFYEKMQSDKGSIPDRFSAQQFSDYHSELNMSSLELGDSALYFCASSSGTGQNEQFFGPGTRLTVL.

The CDR3 DNA follows: TGTGCCAGCAGTGGCCCCCTAGGGGTCGGGGAGCAGTACTTC. This encodes CASSGPLGVGEQYF. This chain connects TRBV27 to TRBJ2-7; maybe TRBD1 (5 bases). Germline CDR1 MNHEY, CDR2 SMNVEV (reference sequence). CDR3 length: 14 amino acids. V lost 5 bases and J 7 bases, leaving 18 bases between the germline ends.

This clone was seen more than once but under ten times. This chain connects TRBV27 to TRBJ2-7; TRBD1 matches 10 bases. Trimming at V came to 3 bases and at J to 2 bases, leaving 4 bases not matched to a gene. This CDR3 region has 15 residues. Per the germline V gene, CDR1 is MNHEY and CDR2 is SMNVEV (reference sequence). This chain's CDR3 is CASSFRQGATYEQYF. In nucleotides, the CDR3 is TGTGCCAGCAGTTTCCGACAGGGGGCCACCTACGAGCAGTACTTC.

The rearrangement links TRBV4-1 to TRBJ1-2; D is undetermined. The V end lost 3 bases, the J end lost 2 bases, and 7 bases lay between the germline ends. Germline V CDR1 and CDR2: MGHRA, YSYEKL. This CDR3 is built from 13 residues. The CDR3 DNA sequence: TGCGCCAGCAGCCAGAACCGGAACTATGGCTACACCTTC. This codes for CASSQNRNYGYTF.